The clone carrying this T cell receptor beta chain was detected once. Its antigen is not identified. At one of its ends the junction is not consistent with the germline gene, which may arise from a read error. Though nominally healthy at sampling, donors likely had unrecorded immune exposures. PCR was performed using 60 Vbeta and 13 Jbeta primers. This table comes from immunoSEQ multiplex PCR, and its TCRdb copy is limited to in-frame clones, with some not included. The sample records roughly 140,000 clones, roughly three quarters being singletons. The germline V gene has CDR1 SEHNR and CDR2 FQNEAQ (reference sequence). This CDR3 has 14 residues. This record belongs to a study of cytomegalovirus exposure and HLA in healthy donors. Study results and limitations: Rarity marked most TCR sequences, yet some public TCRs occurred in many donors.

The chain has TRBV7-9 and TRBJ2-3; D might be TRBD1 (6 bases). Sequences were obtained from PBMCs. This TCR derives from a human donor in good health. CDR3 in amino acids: CSSSLGHGTDTQYF. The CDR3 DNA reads TGTTCCAGCAGCTTGGGACACGGCACAGATACGCAGTATTTT.